What follows is one T cell receptor beta chain and its context. 60 Vbeta and 13 Jbeta primers were used in PCR. Profiled with immunoSEQ multiplex PCR; TCRdb holds only in-frame clones, not every one. The table records 80,000 or so clones, about 9.5% of them present only once. The sample comes from a study of cytomegalovirus exposure and HLA in healthy donors. The receptor was derived from a man between 60 and 75 years old in good health and CMV-seropositive. The sample comprised PBMCs.

CDR3 region: CASSLSTGKMGLGEKLFF. For the CDR3, the DNA is TGTGCCAGCAGTTTATCGACAGGAAAGATGGGCCTGGGTGAAAAACTGTTTTTT. The chain joins TRBV27 to TRBJ1-4; a weak D match, TRBD1 (6 bases). This CDR3 contains 18 residues. The V end was cut by 0 bases, the J end by 7 bases, with 21 bases between. The germline V gene encodes CDR1 MNHEY and CDR2 SMNVEV (reference sequence).